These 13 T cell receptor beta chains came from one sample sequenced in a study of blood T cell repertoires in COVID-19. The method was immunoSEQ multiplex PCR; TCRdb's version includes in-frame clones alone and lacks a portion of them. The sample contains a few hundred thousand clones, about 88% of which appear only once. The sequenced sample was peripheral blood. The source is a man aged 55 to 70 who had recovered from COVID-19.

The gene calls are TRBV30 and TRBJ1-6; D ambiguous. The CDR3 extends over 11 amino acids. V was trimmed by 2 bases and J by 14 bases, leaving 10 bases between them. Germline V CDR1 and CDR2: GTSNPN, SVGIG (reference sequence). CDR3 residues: CAWSNGRALHF. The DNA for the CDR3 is TGTGCCTGGAGTAATGGGAGGGCCCTCCACTTT.

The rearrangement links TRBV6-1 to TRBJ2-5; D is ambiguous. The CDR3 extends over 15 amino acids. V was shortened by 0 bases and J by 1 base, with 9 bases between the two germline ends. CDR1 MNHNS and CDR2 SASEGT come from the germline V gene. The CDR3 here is CASSEARHPQETQYF. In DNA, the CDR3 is TGTGCCAGCAGTGAAGCCCGACACCCCCAAGAGACCCAGTACTTC.

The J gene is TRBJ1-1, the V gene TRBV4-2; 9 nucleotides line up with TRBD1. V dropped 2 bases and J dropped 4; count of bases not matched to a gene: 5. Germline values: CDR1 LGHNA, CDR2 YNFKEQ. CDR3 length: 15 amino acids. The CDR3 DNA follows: TGTGCCAGCAGCCAACATGACAGGGGGGTCACTGAAGCTTTCTTT. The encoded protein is CASSQHDRGVTEAFF.

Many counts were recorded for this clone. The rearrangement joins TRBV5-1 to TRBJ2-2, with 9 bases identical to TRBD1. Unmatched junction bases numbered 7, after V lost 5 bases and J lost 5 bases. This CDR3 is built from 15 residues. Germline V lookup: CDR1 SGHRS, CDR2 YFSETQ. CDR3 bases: TGCGCCAGCAGACCCGGACAGGGGAGGACCGGGGAGCTGTTTTTT. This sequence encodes CASRPGQGRTGELFF.

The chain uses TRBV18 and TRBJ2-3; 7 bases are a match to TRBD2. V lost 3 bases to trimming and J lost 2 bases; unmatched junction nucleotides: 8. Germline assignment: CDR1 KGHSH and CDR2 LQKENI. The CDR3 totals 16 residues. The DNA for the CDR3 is TGTGCCAGCTCACCTACAGCCCTAGCGGACACAGATACGCAGTATTTT. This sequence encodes CASSPTALADTDTQYF.

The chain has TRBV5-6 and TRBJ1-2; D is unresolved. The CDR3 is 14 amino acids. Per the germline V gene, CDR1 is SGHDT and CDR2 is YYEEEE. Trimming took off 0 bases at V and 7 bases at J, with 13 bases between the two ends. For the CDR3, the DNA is TGTGCCAGCAGCTTGGTAGCCCAAGGGAGTGGCTACACCTTC. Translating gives CASSLVAQGSGYTF.

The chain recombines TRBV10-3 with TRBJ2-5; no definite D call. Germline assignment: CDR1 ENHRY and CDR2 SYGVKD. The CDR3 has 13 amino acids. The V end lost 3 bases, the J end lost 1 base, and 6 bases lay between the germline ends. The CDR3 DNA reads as TGTGCCATCAGTGACGTATTCCAAGAGACCCAGTACTTC. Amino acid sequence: CAISDVFQETQYF.

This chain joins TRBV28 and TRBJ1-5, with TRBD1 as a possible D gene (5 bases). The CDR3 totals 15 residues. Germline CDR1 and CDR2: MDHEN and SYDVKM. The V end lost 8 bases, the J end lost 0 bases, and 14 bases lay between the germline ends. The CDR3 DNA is TGTGCCAGCGATAATCAGGGTAATAGCAATCAGCCCCAGCATTTT. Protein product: CASDNQGNSNQPQHF.

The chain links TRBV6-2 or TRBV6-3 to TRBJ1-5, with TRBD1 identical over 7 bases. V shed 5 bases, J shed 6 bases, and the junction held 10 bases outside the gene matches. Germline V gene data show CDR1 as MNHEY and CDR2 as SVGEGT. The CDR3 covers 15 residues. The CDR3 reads CASSKPVQGIQPQHF. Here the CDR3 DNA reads TGTGCCAGCAGTAAACCAGTACAGGGGATTCAGCCCCAGCATTTT.

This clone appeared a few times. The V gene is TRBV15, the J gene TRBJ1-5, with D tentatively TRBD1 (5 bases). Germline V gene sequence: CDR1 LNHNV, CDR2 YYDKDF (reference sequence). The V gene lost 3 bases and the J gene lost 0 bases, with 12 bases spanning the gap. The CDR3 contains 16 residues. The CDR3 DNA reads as TGTGCCACCAGCAGGGCGGGACGTCTTAGCAATCAGCCCCAGCATTTT. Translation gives CATSRAGRLSNQPQHF. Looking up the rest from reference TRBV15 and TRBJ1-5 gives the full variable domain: DAMVIQNPRYQVTQFGKPVTLSCSQTLNHNVMYWYQQKSSQAPKLLFHYYDKDFNNEADTPDNFQSRRPNTSFCFLDIRSPGLGDTAMYLCATSRAGRLSNQPQHFGDGTRLSIL.

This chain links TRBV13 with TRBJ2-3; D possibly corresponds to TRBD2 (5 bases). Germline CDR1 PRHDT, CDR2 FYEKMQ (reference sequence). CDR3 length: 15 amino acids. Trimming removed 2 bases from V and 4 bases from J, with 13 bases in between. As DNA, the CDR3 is TGTGCCAGCAGCTTACCTAGCAGACTGCCAGATACGCAGTATTTT. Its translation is CASSLPSRLPDTQYF. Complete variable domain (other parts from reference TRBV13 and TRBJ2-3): AAGVIQSPRHLIKEKRETATLKCYPIPRHDTVYWYQQGPGQDPQFLISFYEKMQSDKGSIPDRFSAQQFSDYHSELNMSSLELGDSALYFCASSLPSRLPDTQYFGPGTRLTVL.

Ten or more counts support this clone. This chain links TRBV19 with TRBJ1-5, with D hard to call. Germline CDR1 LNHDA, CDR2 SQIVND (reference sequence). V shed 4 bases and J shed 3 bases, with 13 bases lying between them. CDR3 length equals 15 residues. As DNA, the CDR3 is TGTGCCAGTAGTACCCACCGCGGGGACAATCAGCCCCAGCATTTT. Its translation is CASSTHRGDNQPQHF.

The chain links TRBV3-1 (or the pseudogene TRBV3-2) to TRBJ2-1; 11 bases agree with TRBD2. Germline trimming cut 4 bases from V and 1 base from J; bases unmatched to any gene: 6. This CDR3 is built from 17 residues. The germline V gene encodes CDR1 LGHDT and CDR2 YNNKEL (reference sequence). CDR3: CASSPWVAGGSYNEQFF. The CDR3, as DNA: TGTGCCAGCAGCCCCTGGGTAGCGGGGGGGTCCTACAATGAGCAGTTCTTC.